This T cell receptor (beta chain) was sequenced for a study of cytomegalovirus exposure and HLA in healthy donors. Study overall: The 90 to 150 validation repertoires used the same platform as the roughly 670 first-cohort repertoires, a later analysis reported. Whole-study results and caveats: One later analysis, an examination of the 100 to 150 validation repertoires, found that first-cohort TCR clusters tended to co-occur in them. In vitro assays verified that a few CMV-associated chains recognized CMV antigens specifically.

Some clones are missing from TCRdb's copy, which holds only in-frame ones; the method was immunoSEQ multiplex PCR. The data hold about 130,000 clones, with 95% to 96% observed a single time. The V gene's germline CDR1 is SNHLY and CDR2 FYNNEI. The CDR3 is 13 residues long. The V end lost 6 bases, the J end lost 4 bases, and 9 bases lay between the germline ends. About this clone: Its antigen is not known.

The sample was PBMCs. This chain joins TRBV2 and TRBJ2-2, with D hard to call. The sequence was collected from a man aged 18-30 years in good health and CMV-seronegative. The CDR3 bases are TGTGCCAGCAGCGTTCAGGCCACCGGGGAGCTGTTTTTT. Translating it yields CASSVQATGELFF.